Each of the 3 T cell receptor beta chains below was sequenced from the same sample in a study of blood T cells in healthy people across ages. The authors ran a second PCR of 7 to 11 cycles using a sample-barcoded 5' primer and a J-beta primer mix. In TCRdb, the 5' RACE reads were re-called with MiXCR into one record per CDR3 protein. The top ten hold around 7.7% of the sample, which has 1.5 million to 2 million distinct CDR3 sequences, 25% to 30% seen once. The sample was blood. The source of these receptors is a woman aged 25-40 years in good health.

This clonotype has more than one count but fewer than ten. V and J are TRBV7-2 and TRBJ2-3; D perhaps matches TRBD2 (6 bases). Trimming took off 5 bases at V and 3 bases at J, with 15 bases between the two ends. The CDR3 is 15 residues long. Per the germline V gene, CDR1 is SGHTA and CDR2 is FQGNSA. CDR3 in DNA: TGTGCCAGCAGCGTTAGCGGAGCCACTACAGATACGCAGTATTTT. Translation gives CASSVSGATTDTQYF.

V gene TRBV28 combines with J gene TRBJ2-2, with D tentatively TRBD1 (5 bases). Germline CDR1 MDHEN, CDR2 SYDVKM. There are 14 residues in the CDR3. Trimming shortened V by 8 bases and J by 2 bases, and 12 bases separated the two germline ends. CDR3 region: CASLRQLNTGELFF. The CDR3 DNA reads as TGTGCCAGCTTACGACAGCTCAACACCGGGGAGCTGTTTTTT.

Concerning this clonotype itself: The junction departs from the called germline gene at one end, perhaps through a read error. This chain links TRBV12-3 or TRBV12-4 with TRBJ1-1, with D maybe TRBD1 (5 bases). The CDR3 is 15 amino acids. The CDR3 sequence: CASSLAEGRYTEAFF. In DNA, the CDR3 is TGTGCCAGCAGTTTAGCGGAGGGGCGATACACTGAAGCTTTTTTT.